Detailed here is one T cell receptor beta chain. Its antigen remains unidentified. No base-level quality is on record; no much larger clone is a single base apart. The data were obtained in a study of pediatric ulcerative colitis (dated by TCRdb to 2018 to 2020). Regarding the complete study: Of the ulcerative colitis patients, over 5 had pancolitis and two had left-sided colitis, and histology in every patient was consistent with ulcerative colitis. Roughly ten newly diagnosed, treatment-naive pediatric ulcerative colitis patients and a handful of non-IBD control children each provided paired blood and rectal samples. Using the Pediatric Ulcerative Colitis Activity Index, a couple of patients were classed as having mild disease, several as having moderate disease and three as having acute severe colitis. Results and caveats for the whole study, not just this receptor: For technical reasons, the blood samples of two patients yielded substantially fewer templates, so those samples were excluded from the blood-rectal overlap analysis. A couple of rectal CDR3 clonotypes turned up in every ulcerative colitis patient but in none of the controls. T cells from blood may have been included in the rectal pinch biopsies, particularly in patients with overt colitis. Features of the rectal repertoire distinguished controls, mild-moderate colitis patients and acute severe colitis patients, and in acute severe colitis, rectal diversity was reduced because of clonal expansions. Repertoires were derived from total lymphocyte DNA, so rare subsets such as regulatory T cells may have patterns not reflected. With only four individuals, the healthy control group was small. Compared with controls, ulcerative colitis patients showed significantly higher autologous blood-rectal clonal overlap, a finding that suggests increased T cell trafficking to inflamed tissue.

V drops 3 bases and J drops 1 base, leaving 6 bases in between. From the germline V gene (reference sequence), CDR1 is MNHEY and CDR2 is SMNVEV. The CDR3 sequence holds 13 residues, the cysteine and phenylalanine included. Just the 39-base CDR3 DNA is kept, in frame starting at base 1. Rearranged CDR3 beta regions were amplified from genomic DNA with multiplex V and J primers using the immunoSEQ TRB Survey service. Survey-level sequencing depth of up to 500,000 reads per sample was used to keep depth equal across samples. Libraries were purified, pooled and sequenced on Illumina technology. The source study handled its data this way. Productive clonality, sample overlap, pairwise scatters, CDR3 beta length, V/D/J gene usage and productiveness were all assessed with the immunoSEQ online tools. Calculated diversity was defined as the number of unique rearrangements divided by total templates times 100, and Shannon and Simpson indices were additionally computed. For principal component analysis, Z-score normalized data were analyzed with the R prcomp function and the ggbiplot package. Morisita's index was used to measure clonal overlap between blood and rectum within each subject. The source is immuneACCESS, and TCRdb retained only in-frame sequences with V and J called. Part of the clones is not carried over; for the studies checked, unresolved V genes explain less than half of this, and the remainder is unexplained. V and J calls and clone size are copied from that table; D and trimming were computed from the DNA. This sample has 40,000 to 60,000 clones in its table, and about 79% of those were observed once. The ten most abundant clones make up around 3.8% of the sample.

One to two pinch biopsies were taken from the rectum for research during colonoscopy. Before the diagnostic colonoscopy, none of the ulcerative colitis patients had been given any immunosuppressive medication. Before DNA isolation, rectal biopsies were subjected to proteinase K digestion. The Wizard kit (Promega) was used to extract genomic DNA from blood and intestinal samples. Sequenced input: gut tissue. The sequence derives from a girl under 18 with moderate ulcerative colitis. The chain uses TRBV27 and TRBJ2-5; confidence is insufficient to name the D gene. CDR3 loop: CASSFAVQETQYF. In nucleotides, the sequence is TGTGCCAGCAGTTTTGCGGTCCAAGAGACCCAGTACTTC.